This T cell receptor beta chain was captured in a study of blood T cell repertoires in COVID-19. Study summary: There were acute and convalescent COVID-19 samples, and they came from the United States, Italy and Spain. T cells, B-cell-depleted T cells, or PBMCs provided the cDNA or gDNA that served as material.

In the original workflow: Amplification with reference gene primers provided the estimates of nucleated cell counts. Generated by immunoSEQ multiplex PCR, the TCRdb table keeps only in-frame clones and is missing some. V, J and clone size reflect that table, while D and trimming were determined from the DNA. The repertoire includes 180,000 or so clones, around 79% of them detected once, and approximately 13% sits in the top ten. Material: peripheral blood. This sequence was found in a man aged 45-65 years who had recovered from COVID-19.

The CDR3 loop is CASRSISGTRNSPLHF. The CDR3 nucleotides are TGTGCCAGTAGGTCCATCTCCGGGACAAGAAATTCACCCCTCCACTTT. The chain is built from TRBV19 and TRBJ1-6, with a weak D call TRBD1 (6 bases). Per germline, CDR1 LNHDA and CDR2 SQIVND (reference sequence). This CDR3 is built from 16 residues. The V gene lost 6 bases and the J gene lost 7 bases, with 19 bases spanning the gap.